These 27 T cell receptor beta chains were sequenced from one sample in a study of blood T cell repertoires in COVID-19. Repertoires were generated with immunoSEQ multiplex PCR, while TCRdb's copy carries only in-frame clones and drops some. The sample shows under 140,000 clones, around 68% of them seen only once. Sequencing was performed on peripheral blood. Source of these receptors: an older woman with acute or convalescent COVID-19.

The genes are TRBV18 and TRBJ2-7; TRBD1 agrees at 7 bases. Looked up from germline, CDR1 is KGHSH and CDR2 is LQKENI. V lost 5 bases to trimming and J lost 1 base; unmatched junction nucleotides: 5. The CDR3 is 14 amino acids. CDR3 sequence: CASSIQGLSYEQYF. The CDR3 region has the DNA TGTGCCAGCTCAATACAGGGGTTGTCCTACGAGCAGTACTTC.

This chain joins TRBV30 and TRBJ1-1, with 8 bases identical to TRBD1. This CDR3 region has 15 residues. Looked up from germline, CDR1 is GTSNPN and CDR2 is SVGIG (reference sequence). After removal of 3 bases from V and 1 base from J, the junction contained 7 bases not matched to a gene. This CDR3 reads CAWRRPGTGNTEAFF. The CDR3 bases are TGTGCCTGGAGACGCCCCGGGACAGGGAACACTGAAGCTTTCTTT.

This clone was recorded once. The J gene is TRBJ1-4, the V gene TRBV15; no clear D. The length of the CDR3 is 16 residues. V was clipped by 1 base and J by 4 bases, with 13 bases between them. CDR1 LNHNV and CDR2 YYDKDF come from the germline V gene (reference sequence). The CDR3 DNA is TGTGCCACCAGCAGAGCGAAGAGATACGGTAATGAAAAACTGTTTTTT. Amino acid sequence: CATSRAKRYGNEKLFF.

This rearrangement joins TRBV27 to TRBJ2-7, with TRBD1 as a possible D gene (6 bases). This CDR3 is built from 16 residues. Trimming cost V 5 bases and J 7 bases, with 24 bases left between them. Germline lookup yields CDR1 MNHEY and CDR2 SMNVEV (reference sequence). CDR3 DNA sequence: TGTGCCAGCAGTGCGAATAACAGGGTAGGGTTTTATGAGCAGTACTTC. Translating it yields CASSANNRVGFYEQYF.

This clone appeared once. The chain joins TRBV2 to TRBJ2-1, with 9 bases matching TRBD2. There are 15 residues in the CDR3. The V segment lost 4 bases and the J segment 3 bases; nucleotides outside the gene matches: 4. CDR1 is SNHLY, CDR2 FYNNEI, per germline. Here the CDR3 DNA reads TGTGCCAGCAGTGCGGAGCGGGGGGACTACAATGAGCAGTTCTTC. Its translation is CASSAERGDYNEQFF.

CDR3 amino acids: CASSLEPMQPQHF. The CDR3 DNA follows: TGTGCCAGCAGCTTAGAGCCTATGCAGCCCCAGCATTTT. The V and J genes are TRBV7-2 and TRBJ1-5, with unresolved D. Per the germline V gene, CDR1 is SGHTA and CDR2 is FQGNSA. Between the trimmed V and J ends, which lost 1 base and 7 bases, there was a span of 8 bases. CDR3 length equals 13 residues.

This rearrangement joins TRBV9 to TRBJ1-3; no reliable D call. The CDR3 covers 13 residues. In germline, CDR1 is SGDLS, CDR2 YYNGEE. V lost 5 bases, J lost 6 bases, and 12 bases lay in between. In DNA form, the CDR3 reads TGTGCCAGCAGTGCCGAGTCTTCAAACACCATATATTTT. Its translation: CASSAESSNTIYF.

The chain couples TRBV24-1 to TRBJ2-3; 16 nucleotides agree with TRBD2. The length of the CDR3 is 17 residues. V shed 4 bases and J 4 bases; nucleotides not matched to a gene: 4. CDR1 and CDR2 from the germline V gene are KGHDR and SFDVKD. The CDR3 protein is CATSEGTSGGVADTQYF. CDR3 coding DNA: TGTGCCACCAGTGAGGGGACTAGCGGGGGGGTGGCAGATACGCAGTATTTT.

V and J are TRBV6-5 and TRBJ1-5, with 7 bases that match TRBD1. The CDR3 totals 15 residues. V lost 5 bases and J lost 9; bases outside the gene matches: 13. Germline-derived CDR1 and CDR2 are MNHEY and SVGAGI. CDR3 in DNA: TGTGCCAGCAGTACCCGAGGGCAGGGGGGATCGCCCCAGCATTTT. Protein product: CASSTRGQGGSPQHF.

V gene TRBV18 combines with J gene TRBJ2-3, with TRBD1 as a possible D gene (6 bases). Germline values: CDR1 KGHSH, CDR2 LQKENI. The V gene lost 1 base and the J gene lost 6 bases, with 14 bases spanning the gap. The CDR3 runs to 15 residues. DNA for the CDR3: TGTGCCAGCTCACCACGAGTGGGGGCCGTTGATACGCAGTATTTT. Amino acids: CASSPRVGAVDTQYF.

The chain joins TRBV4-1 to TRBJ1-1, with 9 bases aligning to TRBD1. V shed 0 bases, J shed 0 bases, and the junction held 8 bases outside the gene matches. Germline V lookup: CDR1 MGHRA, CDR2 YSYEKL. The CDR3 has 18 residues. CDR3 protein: CASSQDPAGTGMNTEAFF. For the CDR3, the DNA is TGCGCCAGCAGCCAAGATCCGGCCGGGACAGGGATGAACACTGAAGCTTTCTTT.

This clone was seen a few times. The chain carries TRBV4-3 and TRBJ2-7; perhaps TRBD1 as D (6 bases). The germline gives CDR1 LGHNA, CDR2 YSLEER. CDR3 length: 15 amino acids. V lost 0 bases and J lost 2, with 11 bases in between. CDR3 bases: TGCGCCAGCAGCCAAGATGTCAGGGGAACCTACGAGCAGTACTTC. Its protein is CASSQDVRGTYEQYF.

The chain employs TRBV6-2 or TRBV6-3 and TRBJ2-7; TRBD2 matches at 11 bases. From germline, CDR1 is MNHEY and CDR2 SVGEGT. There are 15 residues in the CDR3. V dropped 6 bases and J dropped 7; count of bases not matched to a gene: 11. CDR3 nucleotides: TGTGCCAGCAGCTCCTACAGACTAGCGGGGCTTGAGCAGTACTTC. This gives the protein CASSSYRLAGLEQYF.

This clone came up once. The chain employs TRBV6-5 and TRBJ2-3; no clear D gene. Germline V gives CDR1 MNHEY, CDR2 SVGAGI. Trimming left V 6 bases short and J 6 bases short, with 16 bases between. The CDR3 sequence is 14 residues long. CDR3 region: CASRSGEAADTQYF. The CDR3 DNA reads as TGTGCCAGCAGGTCCGGTGAGGCCGCGGATACGCAGTATTTT.

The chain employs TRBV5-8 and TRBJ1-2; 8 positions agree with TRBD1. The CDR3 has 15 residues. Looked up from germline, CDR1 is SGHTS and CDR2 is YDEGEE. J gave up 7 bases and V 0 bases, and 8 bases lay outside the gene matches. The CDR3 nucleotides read TGTGCCAGCAGCTTGGAGTCTCAGGGGGCCAGTGGCTACACCTTC. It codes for CASSLESQGASGYTF.

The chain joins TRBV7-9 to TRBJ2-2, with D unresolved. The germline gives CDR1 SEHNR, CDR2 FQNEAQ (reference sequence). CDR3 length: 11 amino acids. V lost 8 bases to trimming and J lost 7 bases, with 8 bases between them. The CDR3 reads CASSAGGELFF. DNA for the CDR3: TGTGCCAGCTCCGCCGGCGGGGAGCTGTTTTTT.

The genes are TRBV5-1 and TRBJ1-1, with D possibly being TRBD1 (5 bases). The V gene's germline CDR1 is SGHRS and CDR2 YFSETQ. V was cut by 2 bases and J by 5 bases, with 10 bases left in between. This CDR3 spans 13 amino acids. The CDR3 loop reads CASSFGGGTEAFF. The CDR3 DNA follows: TGCGCCAGCAGCTTCGGGGGAGGAACTGAAGCTTTCTTT.

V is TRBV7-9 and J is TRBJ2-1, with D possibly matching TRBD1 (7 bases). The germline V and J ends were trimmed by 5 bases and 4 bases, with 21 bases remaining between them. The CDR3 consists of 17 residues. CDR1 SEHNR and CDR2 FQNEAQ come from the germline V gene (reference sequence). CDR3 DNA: TGTGCCAGCAGCGCCATCCCGGTGGGGGGACAGTACAATGAGCAGTTCTTC. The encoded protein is CASSAIPVGGQYNEQFF.

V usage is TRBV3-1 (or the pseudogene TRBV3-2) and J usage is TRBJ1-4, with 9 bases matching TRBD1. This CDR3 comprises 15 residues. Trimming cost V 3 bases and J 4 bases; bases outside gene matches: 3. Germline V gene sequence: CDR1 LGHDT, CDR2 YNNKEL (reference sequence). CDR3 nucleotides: TGTGCCAGCAGCCATAGACAGGGGGTTAATGAAAAACTGTTTTTT. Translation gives CASSHRQGVNEKLFF.

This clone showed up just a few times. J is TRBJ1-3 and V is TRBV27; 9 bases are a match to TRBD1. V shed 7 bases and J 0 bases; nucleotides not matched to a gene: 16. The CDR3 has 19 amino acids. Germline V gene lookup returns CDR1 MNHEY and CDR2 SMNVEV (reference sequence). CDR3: CASNSNRGPSSSSGNTIYF. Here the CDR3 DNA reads TGTGCCAGCAATTCCAACAGGGGGCCCTCCTCGAGCTCTGGAAACACCATATATTTT.

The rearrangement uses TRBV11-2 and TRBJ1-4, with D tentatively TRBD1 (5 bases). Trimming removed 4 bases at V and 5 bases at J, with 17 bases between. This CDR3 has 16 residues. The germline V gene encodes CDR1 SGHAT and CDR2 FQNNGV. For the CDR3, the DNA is TGTGCCAGCAGCTCCCAGGGAGGGATGATAAATGAAAAACTGTTTTTT. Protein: CASSSQGGMINEKLFF.

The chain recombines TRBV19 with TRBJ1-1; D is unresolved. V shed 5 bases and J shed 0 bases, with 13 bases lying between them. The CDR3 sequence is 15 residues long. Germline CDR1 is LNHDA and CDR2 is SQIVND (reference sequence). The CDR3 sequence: CASSRPGLMNTEAFF. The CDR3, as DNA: TGTGCCAGTAGTCGGCCTGGGCTCATGAACACTGAAGCTTTCTTT.

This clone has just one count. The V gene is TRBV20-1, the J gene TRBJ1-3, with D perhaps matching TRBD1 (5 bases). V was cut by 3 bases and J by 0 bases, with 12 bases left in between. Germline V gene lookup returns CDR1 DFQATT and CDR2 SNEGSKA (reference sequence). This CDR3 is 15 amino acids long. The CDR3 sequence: CSASPVTGSGNTIYF. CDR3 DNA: TGCAGTGCTAGTCCCGTAACAGGCTCTGGAAACACCATATATTTT.

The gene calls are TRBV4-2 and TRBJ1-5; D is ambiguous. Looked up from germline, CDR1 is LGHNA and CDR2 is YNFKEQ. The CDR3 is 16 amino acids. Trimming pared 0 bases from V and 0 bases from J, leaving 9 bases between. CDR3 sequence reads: CASSQDYGDSNQPQHF. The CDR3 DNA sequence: TGTGCCAGCAGCCAAGATTACGGGGATAGCAATCAGCCCCAGCATTTT.

The CDR3 DNA follows: TGTGCCAGCTCACCAGGAGGGCGCGGAGTCTTCAATGAGCAGTTCTTC. Its protein product is CASSPGGRGVFNEQFF. The chain links TRBV18 to TRBJ2-1; D perhaps matches TRBD2 (6 bases). The CDR3 spans 16 residues. V was cut by 2 bases and J by 6 bases, with 17 bases left in between. Germline V gives CDR1 KGHSH, CDR2 LQKENI. The full variable domain, in which reference TRBV18 and TRBJ2-1 provide the parts outside the CDR3, is NAGVMQNPRHLVRRRGQEARLRCSPMKGHSHVYWYRQLPEEGLKFMVYLQKENIIDESGMPKERFSAEFPKEGPSILRIQQVVRGDSAAYFCASSPGGRGVFNEQFFGPGTRLTVL.

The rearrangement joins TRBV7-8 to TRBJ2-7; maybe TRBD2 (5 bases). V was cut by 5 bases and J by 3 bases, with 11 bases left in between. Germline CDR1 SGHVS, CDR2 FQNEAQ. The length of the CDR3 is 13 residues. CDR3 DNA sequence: TGTGCCAGCAGCCCGAGGGCTAGCTACGAGCAGTACTTC. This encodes CASSPRASYEQYF. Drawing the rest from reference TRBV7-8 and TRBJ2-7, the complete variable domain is GAGVSQSPRYKVAKRGQDVALRCDPISGHVSLFWYQQALGQGPEFLTYFQNEAQLDKSGLPSDRFFAERPEGSVSTLKIQRTQQEDSAVYLCASSPRASYEQYFGPGTRLTVT.

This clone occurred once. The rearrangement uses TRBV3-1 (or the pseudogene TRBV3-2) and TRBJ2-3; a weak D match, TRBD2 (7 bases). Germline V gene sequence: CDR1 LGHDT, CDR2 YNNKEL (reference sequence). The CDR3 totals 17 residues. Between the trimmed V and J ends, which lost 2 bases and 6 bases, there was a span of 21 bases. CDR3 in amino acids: CASSQRRGAGGWDTQYF. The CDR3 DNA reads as TGTGCCAGCAGCCAACGACGGGGGGCCGGAGGTTGGGATACGCAGTATTTT.